This T cell receptor beta chain was sequenced during a study of T cell repertoires in cytomegalovirus infection (dated by TCRdb to the late 2010s). Background on the whole study: The peptide stimulations were aimed at well-studied HLA-B-restricted epitopes as well as recently identified HLA-C-restricted CMV epitopes, whose presentation resists viral immunomodulation. Donor HLA type was relevant to the analysis, because carriage of CMV infection together with the matching HLA type was indicated by public TCR beta signatures.

Interpreted using the paper, the treatment or condition label stands for: in vitro stimulation with specific CMV peptide epitopes to enrich CMV-specific T cells. Notes on this clonotype: Its antigen has not been determined. No base qualities exist here, and no much larger clone lies one base off it.

Study-wide findings and limitations: The ex vivo response was dominated by HLA-C-restricted CMV-specific TCR beta clonotypes, which also provided the single most frequent clonotype in two of eight donors. In both this cohort and an independent cohort of some 370 donors, the cumulative frequency of public TCR beta family members distinguished carriers of CMV infection plus the relevant HLA type.

The CDR3 goes from the cysteine to the phenylalanine over 18 residues. Kept here is only the CDR3 DNA, which spans 54 bases and is read in frame from base 1. CDR1 is given as SGHDT and CDR2 as YYEEEE, both from the germline V gene. Trimming takes 0 bases from V and 5 bases from J, and the germline ends sit 21 bases apart. Sequencer: Illumina HiSeq 1500. Clones were called with MiXCR by TCRdb after fastp trimmed the public reads at Q25, and only in-frame beta chains were retained. CDR3 protein sequences are deduplicated, and each keeps its most common genes and DNA. A total of approximately 1,000,000 distinct CDR3 sequences appear in this sample, around 32% of them only once. About 14% of the sample comes from the top ten.

The V and J genes are TRBV5-6 and TRBJ2-1, and perhaps TRBD2 as D gene, on 7 matching bases. The sequence came from a human donor in good health (CMV status not recorded). Some clones in this sample may be carry-over from other donors' samples. Here the sequenced sample was cultured CD8+ T cells from PBMCs, taken from culture after CMV antigen stimulation. The DNA reads TGTGCCAGCAGCTTGGCCTACTTAGGAGGGGGGGAACACAATGAGCAGTTCTTC. Protein translation: CASSLAYLGGGEHNEQFF.